Reported below is one TCR beta chain. Its specificity is not known. The junction had 4 bases not matched to a gene; V was cut back by 6 bases and J by 3 bases. Germline V gene lookup returns CDR1 MNHEY and CDR2 SVGEGT. The CDR3 is made up of 14 amino acids. cDNA libraries of TCR beta carried unique molecular identifiers. From the PCR reads, TCRdb called clonotypes with MiXCR, one entry per CDR3 protein. The sample consists of about 770,000 distinct CDR3 sequences, around 45% of them appearing once. The data belong to a study of post-analysis software for immune sequencing data. Study-level points and caveats: Significantly decreased normalized Chao1 diversity was recorded for multiple sclerosis patients relative to controls. Batch-matched samples strongly co-clustered by F measure. When patients were compared with controls, about 5 TRBV segments were more frequent, TRBV5-6, TRBV5-1 and TRBV20-1 among them.

The material sequenced was blood. J is TRBJ2-2 and V is TRBV6-2 or TRBV6-3; 7 nucleotides line up with TRBD1. This receptor was taken from a girl aged 10-17 years with multiple sclerosis. The CDR3 DNA reads as TGTGCCAGCAGAAGGGGGCGGCACACCGGGGAGCTGTTTTTT. It yields the protein CASRRGRHTGELFF.